These 29 T cell receptor beta chains share one sample of origin, sequenced in a study of blood T cell repertoires in COVID-19. Method: immunoSEQ multiplex PCR; TCRdb's copy keeps in-frame clones and lacks some. This sample has about 200,000 clones, with roughly 94% found just once. The specimen sequenced was peripheral blood. The receptor source for this set is a man between 25 and 39 years old with acute or convalescent COVID-19.

This chain joins TRBV9 and TRBJ2-3; TRBD2 aligns across 8 bases. The length of the CDR3 is 19 residues. Germline V lookup: CDR1 SGDLS, CDR2 YYNGEE. The V segment lost 0 bases and the J segment 0 bases; nucleotides outside the gene matches: 12. CDR3 amino acids: CASSVGGRLAGASTDTQYF. For the CDR3, the DNA is TGTGCCAGCAGCGTAGGGGGGAGGCTAGCGGGCGCTAGCACAGATACGCAGTATTTT. The variable domain in full, with the rest retrieved from reference TRBV9 and TRBJ2-3, is DSGVTQTPKHLITATGQRVTLRCSPRSGDLSVYWYQQSLDQGLQFLIQYYNGEERAKGNILERFSAQQFPDLHSELNLSSLELGDSALYFCASSVGGRLAGASTDTQYFGPGTRLTVL.

The genes are TRBV5-1 and TRBJ2-7; D gene unclear. V was pared by 6 bases and J by 2 bases, with 6 bases between. CDR1 is SGHRS, CDR2 YFSETQ, per germline. The CDR3 totals 11 residues. The CDR3 DNA reads as TGCGCCAGCAATACGGCCTACGAGCAGTACTTC. Translated: CASNTAYEQYF.

CDR3: CASSLKAGNNEQFF. CDR3 DNA: TGTGCCAGCAGCCTCAAGGCAGGGAACAATGAGCAGTTCTTC. The chain is built from TRBV5-4 and TRBJ2-1, with D perhaps matching TRBD1 (5 bases). The CDR3 spans 14 residues. Germline loops: CDR1 SGHNT, CDR2 YYREEE (reference sequence). The V end lost 4 bases, the J end lost 5 bases, and 13 bases lay between the germline ends.

The chain recombines TRBV5-1 with TRBJ2-5; 12 nucleotides match TRBD1. Germline V lookup: CDR1 SGHRS, CDR2 YFSETQ. Trimming removed 5 bases from V and 4 bases from J; junction bases left unmatched: 12. The CDR3 covers 17 residues. In DNA, the CDR3 is TGCGCCAGCAGTCTTTGGGACAGGGGGCTTCGGGGAGAGACCCAGTACTTC. Encoded protein: CASSLWDRGLRGETQYF.

The chain combines TRBV27 with TRBJ1-4; perhaps TRBD1 as D (5 bases). V was pared by 2 bases and J by 1 base, with 11 bases between. The CDR3 has 16 amino acids. The V gene's germline CDR1 is MNHEY and CDR2 SMNVEV (reference sequence). The CDR3 loop reads CASSLAGLQTNEKLFF. The CDR3, as DNA: TGTGCCAGCAGTTTAGCAGGGTTGCAAACTAATGAAAAACTGTTTTTT.

The CDR3 sequence is CATSDLGTGGPSNYEQYF. The CDR3 nucleotides are TGTGCCACCAGTGATTTGGGGACAGGGGGCCCCAGCAACTACGAGCAGTACTTC. The chain is built from TRBV24-1 and TRBJ2-7, with TRBD1 matching over 12 bases. The CDR3 totals 18 residues. Germline CDR1 reads KGHDR; CDR2 reads SFDVKD. The V and J ends lost 0 bases and 3 bases, in that order; junction bases with no gene match: 8.

The chain carries TRBV5-1 and TRBJ1-1; 12 bases align to TRBD1. This CDR3 has 14 amino acids. Trimming cost V 3 bases and J 10 bases; bases outside gene matches: 7. The germline gives CDR1 SGHRS, CDR2 YFSETQ. In DNA, the CDR3 is TGCGCCAGCAGCTCCCCCGGGACAGGGGGCTTAGCTTTCTTT. As protein: CASSSPGTGGLAFF.

This clone is a singleton in its sample. The chain carries TRBV6-6 and TRBJ1-2; D is unclear. CDR3 length: 15 residues. V lost 2 bases, J lost 4 bases, and 14 bases lay in between. Germline V gene data show CDR1 as MNHNY and CDR2 as SVGAGI (reference sequence). CDR3 protein: CASSYQSTNSYGYTF. Here the CDR3 DNA reads TGTGCCAGCAGTTACCAAAGTACTAACTCCTATGGCTACACCTTC.

The count of this clone is one. The chain employs TRBV18 and TRBJ1-2; TRBD1 agrees at 7 bases. This CDR3 contains 14 residues. The V gene end was trimmed by 0 bases and the J gene end by 9 bases; junction bases not matched to a gene: 7. Per germline, CDR1 KGHSH and CDR2 LQKENI. CDR3 sequence (DNA): TGTGCCAGCTCACCACCGACAGGGTCCCTAAGCTACACCTTC. Amino acids: CASSPPTGSLSYTF.

The CDR3 DNA reads as TGCGCCCGAGACAGGGGACAATTGAACACTGAAGCTTTCTTT. Amino acids: CARDRGQLNTEAFF. The chain uses TRBV5-1 and TRBJ1-1; the match to TRBD1 covers 8 bases. V was pared by 10 bases and J by 0 bases, with 8 bases of the junction left unmatched. The CDR3 spans 14 residues. Germline CDR1 is SGHRS and CDR2 is YFSETQ.

The genes are TRBV7-6 and TRBJ2-5; D is possibly TRBD1 (6 bases). In germline, CDR1 is SGHVS, CDR2 FNYEAQ. Between the trimmed V and J ends, which lost 3 bases and 2 bases, there was a span of 13 bases. The CDR3 has 15 amino acids. CDR3 sequence: CASSFLGGEQETQYF. The CDR3 DNA follows: TGTGCCAGCAGCTTCTTAGGGGGAGAACAAGAGACCCAGTACTTC.

V gene TRBV9 combines with J gene TRBJ2-7, with D tentatively TRBD1 (6 bases). CDR3 length: 16 residues. CDR1 SGDLS and CDR2 YYNGEE come from the germline V gene. V lost 0 bases to trimming and J lost 0 bases, with 13 bases between them. The CDR3 sequence is CASSVGETGTSYEQYF. DNA of the CDR3: TGTGCCAGCAGCGTAGGGGAGACAGGTACCTCCTACGAGCAGTACTTC.

This clone was seen only once. The chain employs TRBV6-4 and TRBJ1-1; weak D call: TRBD1 (5 bases). Trimming removed 5 bases at V and 10 bases at J, with 11 bases between. CDR3 length equals 11 residues. Per germline, CDR1 MRHNA and CDR2 SNTAGT. As DNA, the CDR3 is TGTGCCAGCAGTCCCCTGGGGGGAGCTTTCTTT. It is translated as CASSPLGGAFF.

This clone was seen a single time. V is TRBV4-1 and J is TRBJ2-3; 14 bases align to TRBD2. The V and J ends lost 1 base and 3 bases, in that order; junction bases with no gene match: 3. The CDR3 contains 17 residues. Germline CDR1 reads MGHRA; CDR2 reads YSYEKL. In nucleotides, the CDR3 is TGCGCCAGCAGCCAAGCCGGGACTAGCGGGGGAACAGATACGCAGTATTTT. It yields the protein CASSQAGTSGGTDTQYF.

This chain joins TRBV5-1 and TRBJ2-3; D possibly corresponds to TRBD2 (7 bases). V dropped 3 bases and J dropped 2 bases, with 10 bases sitting between them. Germline CDR1 is SGHRS and CDR2 is YFSETQ. CDR3 length: 14 residues. CDR3 amino acids: CASSSGGLTDTQYF. The CDR3 DNA is TGCGCCAGCAGCTCGGGGGGCCTCACAGATACGCAGTATTTT. Full variable domain (rest looked up from reference TRBV5-1 and TRBJ2-3): KAGVTQTPRYLIKTRGQQVTLSCSPISGHRSVSWYQQTPGQGLQFLFEYFSETQRNKGNFPGRFSGRQFSNSRSEMNVSTLELGDSALYLCASSSGGLTDTQYFGPGTRLTVL.

V and J are TRBV5-1 and TRBJ2-1; 12 bases line up with TRBD2. The V gene end was trimmed by 1 base and the J gene end by 9 bases; junction bases not matched to a gene: 5. Looked up from germline, CDR1 is SGHRS and CDR2 is YFSETQ. The CDR3 sequence is 15 residues long. CDR3 sequence reads: CASSLTSGGPGEQFF. The CDR3 DNA follows: TGCGCCAGCAGCTTGACTAGCGGGGGGCCTGGTGAGCAGTTCTTC.

This chain links TRBV28 with TRBJ1-5; 9 bases fit TRBD1. The CDR3 length is 16 residues. Germline values: CDR1 MDHEN, CDR2 SYDVKM. With V trimmed by 6 bases and J by 6 bases, 12 bases remained unmatched. This CDR3 reads CASRASRDRVSQPQHF. CDR3 DNA sequence: TGTGCCAGCAGGGCCTCACGGGACAGGGTCAGTCAGCCCCAGCATTTT.

V gene TRBV6-5 combines with J gene TRBJ2-7; 10 nucleotides line up with TRBD1. This CDR3 region has 14 residues. The germline V gene encodes CDR1 MNHEY and CDR2 SVGAGI. Losses at the gene ends were 9 bases for V and 6 bases for J; bases not matched to a gene: 11. The CDR3 protein is CASLRDRGRGEQYF. Written as DNA, the CDR3 is TGTGCCAGTCTTAGGGACAGGGGTAGGGGCGAGCAGTACTTC.

V gene TRBV7-9 combines with J gene TRBJ1-1, with unresolved D. The CDR3 spans 13 residues. V was trimmed by 4 bases and J by 4 bases, leaving 10 bases between them. Germline V gives CDR1 SEHNR, CDR2 FQNEAQ (reference sequence). The CDR3 DNA sequence: TGTGCCAGCAGCTCCCCGGGGAGCACTGAAGCTTTCTTT. Translating it yields CASSSPGSTEAFF.

The chain employs TRBV28 and TRBJ1-1; D might be TRBD1 (5 bases). The CDR3 extends over 11 amino acids. Deletions cut 6 bases from V and 11 bases from J, with 13 bases between. Germline CDR1 MDHEN, CDR2 SYDVKM. As DNA, the CDR3 is TGTGCCAGCAGGTCTTTGACAGTTGCTTTCTTT. Protein product: CASRSLTVAFF. Variable domain in full (rest from reference TRBV28 and TRBJ1-1): DVKVTQSSRYLVKRTGEKVFLECVQDMDHENMFWYRQDPGLGLRLIYFSYDVKMKEKGDIPEGYSVSREKKERFSLILESASTNQTSMYLCASRSLTVAFFGQGTRLTVV.

V is TRBV28 and J is TRBJ2-1; D is possibly TRBD1 (5 bases). Trimming cost V 2 bases and J 4 bases, with 12 bases left between them. The CDR3 spans 15 residues. Per the germline V gene, CDR1 is MDHEN and CDR2 is SYDVKM. DNA of the CDR3: TGTGCCAGCAGTTTAGGGGCTTACGGGTACAATGAGCAGTTCTTC. It encodes CASSLGAYGYNEQFF.

The chain's CDR3 is CASSFPGELFF. In DNA, the CDR3 is TGTGCCAGCAGCTTTCCCGGGGAGCTGTTTTTT. The rearrangement joins TRBV28 to TRBJ2-2, with D uncertain. V was pared by 6 bases and J by 6 bases, with 5 bases between. Looked up from germline, CDR1 is MDHEN and CDR2 is SYDVKM. This CDR3 spans 11 amino acids.

This chain uses TRBV19 with TRBJ1-5; D not resolved. The CDR3 is made up of 15 amino acids. Trimming stripped 8 bases from V and 4 bases from J, with 18 bases between. CDR1 and CDR2 (germline): LNHDA, SQIVND (reference sequence). The CDR3 region is CASRRSGIGNQPQHF. In DNA, the CDR3 is TGTGCCAGTCGTAGGTCCGGGATTGGGAATCAGCCCCAGCATTTT. The entire variable domain, with the rest obtained from reference TRBV19 and TRBJ1-5, is as follows: DGGITQSPKYLFRKEGQNVTLSCEQNLNHDAMYWYRQDPGQGLRLIYYSQIVNDFQKGDIAEGYSVSREKKESFPLTVTSAQKNPTAFYLCASRRSGIGNQPQHFGDGTRLSIL.

The chain has TRBV4-1 and TRBJ2-3; D possibly corresponds to TRBD1 (6 bases). The germline gives CDR1 MGHRA, CDR2 YSYEKL. The CDR3 extends over 13 amino acids. V lost 3 bases to trimming and J lost 3 bases, with 7 bases between them. This chain's CDR3 is CASSHQGTDTQYF. The CDR3 DNA sequence: TGCGCCAGCAGCCATCAGGGGACAGATACGCAGTATTTT.

The chain recombines TRBV5-1 with TRBJ1-3; a weak D match, TRBD1 (6 bases). Germline CDR1 is SGHRS and CDR2 is YFSETQ. This CDR3 has 17 residues. Trimming stripped 4 bases from V and 0 bases from J, with 17 bases between. The CDR3 DNA reads TGCGCCAGCAGCCTGCCCGGGACACAAAGCTCTGGAAACACCATATATTTT. Translation: CASSLPGTQSSGNTIYF.

The chain uses TRBV29-1 and TRBJ2-7, with a possible D match to TRBD2 (7 bases). V lost 7 bases to trimming and J lost 5 bases, with 12 bases between them. Germline V gene sequence: CDR1 SQVTM, CDR2 ANQGSEA. The CDR3 has 11 residues. This CDR3 reads CSGWGGDEQYF. DNA for the CDR3: TGCAGCGGTTGGGGGGGCGACGAGCAGTACTTC.

The rearrangement links TRBV11-3 to TRBJ2-7, with TRBD1 identical over 8 bases. Trimming removed 4 bases from V and 0 bases from J; junction bases left unmatched: 5. Germline CDR1 is SGHNT and CDR2 is YENEEA. The CDR3 covers 15 residues. CDR3 nucleotide sequence: TGTGCCAGCAGCTCCGGGACAGGAGCCTCCTACGAGCAGTACTTC. Translated, it gives CASSSGTGASYEQYF.

The chain is built from TRBV6-5 and TRBJ2-7; a possible D gene is TRBD2 (6 bases). Trimming took 5 bases from V and 4 from J, leaving 15 bases between them. The CDR3 totals 14 residues. The germline gives CDR1 MNHEY, CDR2 SVGAGI. The CDR3 here is CASSPERGRYEQYF. The CDR3 bases are TGTGCCAGCAGTCCCGAGAGAGGGAGGTACGAGCAGTACTTC.

The V and J genes are TRBV5-1 and TRBJ1-4; possibly TRBD1 for D (6 bases). The CDR3 is 16 amino acids. Trimming took 0 bases from V and 6 from J, leaving 15 bases between them. Germline CDR1 and CDR2: SGHRS and YFSETQ. DNA for the CDR3: TGCGCCAGCAGCTTGGTGCAGGGGACGAACTATGAAAAACTGTTTTTT. Its translation: CASSLVQGTNYEKLFF. The variable domain in full, completed from reference TRBV5-1 and TRBJ1-4, reads KAGVTQTPRYLIKTRGQQVTLSCSPISGHRSVSWYQQTPGQGLQFLFEYFSETQRNKGNFPGRFSGRQFSNSRSEMNVSTLELGDSALYLCASSLVQGTNYEKLFFGSGTQLSVL.